A selection of T cell receptor beta chains follows, all from one sample in a study of cytomegalovirus exposure and HLA in healthy donors. Assay used: immunoSEQ multiplex PCR; TCRdb lists only in-frame clones, some missing. The sample contains around 150,000 clones, 60% to 80% of which appear only once. Sequencing was carried out using PBMCs. The receptors shown here come from a man younger than 40 in good health and CMV-seronegative. The CDR3 runs from the conserved cysteine through the conserved F or W. Fields, in order: D gene, clone size, J gene, V gene, CDR3 protein, CDR3 DNA. D genes are given only for firm matches. Not all rows give a size; the values are once, few, many and, for expanded clones, a class.

D gene: NA; clone size: NA; J gene: TRBJ2-7; V gene: TRBV7-9; CDR3 protein: CASSLAGPRGTTGEQYF; CDR3 DNA: TGTGCCAGCAGCTTAGCAGGGCCAAGGGGGACTACGGGGGAGCAGTACTTC
D gene: TRBD2; clone size: NA; J gene: TRBJ2-3; V gene: TRBV5-1; CDR3 protein: CASSRGGLAGRADTQYF; CDR3 DNA: TGCGCCAGCAGTCGGGGGGGACTAGCGGGTCGCGCAGATACGCAGTATTTT
D gene: TRBD2; clone size: NA; J gene: TRBJ2-1; V gene: TRBV7-9; CDR3 protein: CASSPTLDGRPSRNEQFF; CDR3 DNA: TGTGCCAGCAGCCCTACCCTGGACGGGAGGCCCAGCAGGAATGAGCAGTTCTTC
D gene: NA; clone size: NA; J gene: TRBJ1-2; V gene: TRBV7-9; CDR3 protein: CASSSTRGSSNGYTF; CDR3 DNA: TGTGCCAGCAGCTCCACCCGGGGGAGCAGTAATGGCTACACCTTC
D gene: TRBD2; clone size: NA; J gene: TRBJ2-2; V gene: TRBV29-1; CDR3 protein: CSVLLAEINTGELFF; CDR3 DNA: TGCAGCGTTCTACTAGCGGAGATTAACACCGGGGAGCTGTTTTTT
D gene: TRBD1; clone size: NA; J gene: TRBJ1-2; V gene: TRBV30; CDR3 protein: CAWSRNRGYGYTF; CDR3 DNA: TGTGCCTGGAGTAGGAACAGGGGCTATGGCTACACCTTC
D gene: TRBD1; clone size: NA; J gene: TRBJ1-1; V gene: TRBV28; CDR3 protein: CASSWTLGTGGTEAFF; CDR3 DNA: TGTGCCAGCAGCTGGACCCTCGGGACAGGCGGGACTGAAGCTTTCTTT
D gene: TRBD1; clone size: NA; J gene: TRBJ2-4; V gene: TRBV19; CDR3 protein: CASGNRGIQYF; CDR3 DNA: TGTGCCAGTGGGAACAGGGGAATTCAGTACTTC
D gene: TRBD2; clone size: NA; J gene: TRBJ2-7; V gene: TRBV4-2; CDR3 protein: CASSQPGLAGSYEQYF; CDR3 DNA: TGTGCCAGCAGCCAACCAGGACTAGCGGGCTCCTACGAGCAGTACTTC
D gene: NA; clone size: NA; J gene: TRBJ2-5; V gene: TRBV4-1; CDR3 protein: CASSQEQMGVVTEDEETQYF; CDR3 DNA: TGCGCCAGCAGCCAAGAACAAATGGGAGTGGTAACGGAAGATGAAGAGACCCAGTACTTC
D gene: TRBD1; clone size: few; J gene: TRBJ2-2; V gene: TRBV7-9; CDR3 protein: CASSLRQGGAGELFF; CDR3 DNA: TGTGCCAGCAGCTTAAGACAGGGTGGGGCCGGGGAGCTGTTTTTT
D gene: NA; clone size: NA; J gene: TRBJ2-3; V gene: TRBV7-2; CDR3 protein: CASSLGGRRTDTQYF; CDR3 DNA: TGTGCCAGCAGCTTAGGGGGGCGCCGCACAGATACGCAGTATTTT